The clone carrying this T cell receptor beta chain was counted once. The method was immunoSEQ multiplex PCR; TCRdb's version includes in-frame clones alone and lacks a portion of them. The repertoire includes around 31,000 clones, approximately 89% of them detected once, and 36% sits in the top ten. This record comes from a study of OX40 agonist ivuxolimab in advanced cancers. From germline, CDR1 is LNHDA and CDR2 SQIVND (reference sequence). J was trimmed by 3 bases and V by 8 bases; bases with no gene match: 7. The CDR3 length is 13 residues. The specimen comprised CD4+ or CD8+ T cells sorted from blood, sampled in a trial of the OX40 agonist ivuxolimab. This clonotype originated in an adult with an advanced solid tumor such as melanoma, head and neck, liver or kidney cancer. The V call is TRBV19, the J call TRBJ2-7; 7 nucleotides align to TRBD2. CDR3 nucleotides: TGTGCCAGTGGAGGCGGGAGAGGCTACGAGCAGTACTTC. Its translation is CASGGGRGYEQYF.